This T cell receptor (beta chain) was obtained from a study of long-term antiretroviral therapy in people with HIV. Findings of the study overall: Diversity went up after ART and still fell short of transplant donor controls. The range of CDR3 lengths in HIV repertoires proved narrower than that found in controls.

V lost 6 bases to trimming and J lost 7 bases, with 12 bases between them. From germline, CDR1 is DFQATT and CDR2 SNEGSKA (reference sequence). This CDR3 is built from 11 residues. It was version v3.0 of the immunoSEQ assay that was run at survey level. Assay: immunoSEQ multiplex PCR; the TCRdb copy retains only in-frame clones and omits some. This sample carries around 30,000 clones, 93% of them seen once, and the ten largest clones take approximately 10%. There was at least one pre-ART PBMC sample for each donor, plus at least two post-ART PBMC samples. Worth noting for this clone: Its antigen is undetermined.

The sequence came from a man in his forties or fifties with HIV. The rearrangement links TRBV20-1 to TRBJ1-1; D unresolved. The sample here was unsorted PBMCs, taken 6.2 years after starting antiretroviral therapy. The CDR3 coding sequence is TGCAGTGCCCCAAACCAGGTTGAAGCTTTCTTT. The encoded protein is CSAPNQVEAFF.